The 17 T cell receptor beta chains in this list originate from one sample, sequenced in a study of cytomegalovirus exposure and HLA in healthy donors. Primers: 60 Vbeta forward and 13 Jbeta reverse. Repertoires were generated with immunoSEQ multiplex PCR, while TCRdb's copy carries only in-frame clones and drops some. The data show about 160,000 clones, just over 75% seen once. Material: PBMCs. The receptors were gathered from a woman between 40 and 50 years old in good health and CMV-seronegative.

J is TRBJ2-2 and V is TRBV7-8; possibly TRBD1 for D (7 bases). In germline, CDR1 is SGHVS, CDR2 FQNEAQ. Trimming removed 5 bases at V and 0 bases at J, with 16 bases between. The CDR3 is made up of 17 amino acids. CDR3 protein: CASSRPSGGPNTGELFF. CDR3 coding DNA: TGTGCCAGCAGCCGCCCCTCAGGGGGGCCGAACACCGGGGAGCTGTTTTTT.

The V gene is TRBV6-6, the J gene TRBJ1-4, with a possible D match to TRBD1 (5 bases). Germline V gene lookup returns CDR1 MNHNY and CDR2 SVGAGI (reference sequence). Trimming removed 7 bases from V and 4 bases from J, with 19 bases in between. The CDR3 has 16 amino acids. In DNA form, the CDR3 reads TGTGCCAGCATGACGGCGGGGCGATGGGGTAATGAAAAACTGTTTTTT. This sequence encodes CASMTAGRWGNEKLFF.

This chain joins TRBV23-1 and TRBJ2-1; weak D call: TRBD2 (5 bases). TRBV23-1 is an ORF, with its function uncertain. With 1 base removed from V and 1 base from J, the gap between germline ends came to 14 bases. CDR3 length equals 17 residues. CDR3 residues: CASSQWERLTSYNEQFF. In DNA form, the CDR3 reads TGCGCCAGCAGTCAATGGGAGAGGCTTACGTCCTACAATGAGCAGTTCTTC.

V and J are TRBV30 and TRBJ2-7, with D perhaps matching TRBD1 (5 bases). The CDR3 is 13 amino acids. Per germline, CDR1 GTSNPN and CDR2 SVGIG (reference sequence). V was pared by 2 bases and J by 5 bases, with 13 bases between. The CDR3 loop is CAWSSGRADEQYF. The DNA for the CDR3 is TGTGCCTGGAGTTCTGGCAGGGCGGACGAGCAGTACTTC.

This clone was seen just once. The chain links TRBV28 to TRBJ2-7; D possibly corresponds to TRBD1 (6 bases). CDR3 size: 14 residues. Germline V gene sequence: CDR1 MDHEN, CDR2 SYDVKM. V lost 7 bases to trimming and J lost 0 bases, with 13 bases between them. CDR3: CASKSGAVSYEQYF. The CDR3 DNA follows: TGTGCCAGCAAGTCAGGGGCCGTCTCCTACGAGCAGTACTTC.

The chain carries TRBV6-1 and TRBJ1-5; TRBD1 might be the D (5 bases). This CDR3 region has 13 residues. V lost 8 bases, J lost 2 bases, and 10 bases lay in between. Germline CDR1 MNHNS, CDR2 SASEGT. The CDR3 is CASVRGGNQPQHF. In nucleotides, the CDR3 is TGTGCCAGCGTCCGGGGGGGCAATCAGCCCCAGCATTTT.

This chain connects TRBV5-1 to TRBJ2-5; 11 nucleotides align to TRBD2. The CDR3 is 17 residues long. Germline CDR1 and CDR2: SGHRS and YFSETQ. The V gene end was trimmed by 4 bases and the J gene end by 3 bases; junction bases not matched to a gene: 11. Here the CDR3 reads CASSVGLAVLREETQYF. CDR3 nucleotide sequence: TGCGCCAGCAGCGTGGGACTAGCGGTCCTAAGAGAAGAGACCCAGTACTTC.

This clone was seen just once. The chain links TRBV7-8 to TRBJ2-5; D is perhaps TRBD1 (5 bases). The CDR3 totals 15 residues. Per germline, CDR1 SGHVS and CDR2 FQNEAQ. V lost 2 bases and J 3 bases, leaving 13 bases between the germline ends. CDR3 sequence: CASSLRGRVEETQYF. CDR3 nucleotides: TGTGCCAGCAGCTTAAGGGGCAGGGTCGAAGAGACCCAGTACTTC.

The chain recombines TRBV14 with TRBJ2-6, with D perhaps TRBD2 (5 bases). Germline-derived CDR1 and CDR2 are SGHDN and FVKESK. This CDR3 region has 18 residues. V gave up 4 bases and J gave up 2 bases, with 18 bases separating them. The CDR3 loop reads CASSRFAVEGTGANVLTF. CDR3 sequence (DNA): TGTGCCAGCAGCCGTTTTGCCGTAGAGGGTACTGGGGCCAACGTCCTGACTTTC. Full variable domain (rest looked up from reference TRBV14 and TRBJ2-6): EAGVTQFPSHSVIEKGQTVTLRCDPISGHDNLYWYRRVMGKEIKFLLHFVKESKQDESGMPNNRFLAERTGGTYSTLKVQPAELEDSGVYFCASSRFAVEGTGANVLTFGAGSRLTVL.

The chain couples TRBV19 to TRBJ1-4, with no clear D. The germline V gene has CDR1 LNHDA and CDR2 SQIVND (reference sequence). The CDR3 consists of 14 residues. V lost 7 bases, J lost 5 bases, and 14 bases lay in between. The CDR3 region has the DNA TGTGCCAGTACCCTACACGGGATAAATGAAAAACTGTTTTTT. This encodes CASTLHGINEKLFF.

Of note for this clone: Other DNA sequences in the same sample also yield this CDR3. This sequence joins TRBV7-9 and TRBJ1-5; D perhaps matches TRBD1 (5 bases). Per germline, CDR1 SEHNR and CDR2 FQNEAQ (reference sequence). Trimming stripped 3 bases from V and 0 bases from J, with 9 bases between. The CDR3 loop spans 15 amino acids. CDR3 coding DNA: TGTGCCAGCAGCTTGGGCGACAGTAGCAATCAGCCCCAGCATTTT. Protein: CASSLGDSSNQPQHF.

The chain carries TRBV25-1 and TRBJ2-7; 8 nucleotides align to TRBD1. The junction had 18 bases not matched to a gene; V was cut back by 8 bases and J by 0 bases. The germline CDR1 and CDR2 sequences are MGHDK and SYGVNS. The CDR3 loop spans 18 amino acids. The CDR3 is CASPLSLRDRPLSYEQYF. The CDR3 nucleotides read TGTGCCAGCCCCCTCTCCCTGAGGGACAGGCCGCTCTCCTACGAGCAGTACTTC.

Regarding this clone: This CDR3 is also generated by other DNA sequences in the sample. The chain couples TRBV5-1 to TRBJ2-3, with TRBD2 identical over 11 bases. CDR1 and CDR2 from the germline V gene are SGHRS and YFSETQ. This CDR3 is built from 15 residues. Trimming at V came to 4 bases and at J to 0 bases, leaving 1 base not matched to a gene. This CDR3 is CASSLAGGSTDTQYF. Here the CDR3 DNA reads TGCGCCAGCAGCCTAGCGGGAGGAAGCACAGATACGCAGTATTTT.

The rearrangement uses TRBV11-3 and TRBJ1-1; TRBD1 matches 7 bases. V lost 0 bases to trimming and J lost 4 bases; unmatched junction nucleotides: 2. The germline gives CDR1 SGHNT, CDR2 YENEEA. There are 14 residues in the CDR3. The CDR3 DNA reads TGTGCCAGCAGCTTAGAGGGGACAGCCACTGAAGCTTTCTTT. The encoded protein is CASSLEGTATEAFF.

The genes are TRBV7-9 and TRBJ2-5, with D possibly being TRBD1 (6 bases). The CDR3 runs to 14 residues. V gave up 5 bases and J gave up 2 bases, with 12 bases separating them. The V gene's germline CDR1 is SEHNR and CDR2 FQNEAQ (reference sequence). The CDR3 loop reads CASSVGTTQETQYF. Here the CDR3 DNA reads TGTGCCAGCAGCGTAGGGACAACACAAGAGACCCAGTACTTC.

This chain uses TRBV18 with TRBJ1-1, with unresolved D. V lost 6 bases, J lost 4 bases, and 15 bases lay in between. This CDR3 has 14 residues. In germline, CDR1 is KGHSH, CDR2 LQKENI. This CDR3 is CASSGPGGVTEAFF. The CDR3 coding sequence is TGTGCCAGCTCGGGCCCCGGCGGGGTCACTGAAGCTTTCTTT.

V is TRBV5-1 and J is TRBJ2-1; 7 nucleotides agree with TRBD2. V gave up 1 base and J gave up 8 bases; unmatched junction bases: 9. CDR1 SGHRS and CDR2 YFSETQ come from the germline V gene. The CDR3 sequence is 15 residues long. As DNA, the CDR3 is TGCGCCAGCAGCTTGAGTGGCGGGAGTGAAGATGAGCAGTTCTTC. Protein product: CASSLSGGSEDEQFF.